This TCR beta chain was captured in a study of shared clonotypes between healthy human individuals. Study results and caveats: Generation probability values for non-shared clonotypes were lower than those for clonotypes shared by all four donors. Donors were few, which limited the genetic and exposure-history diversity represented.

Germline CDR1 SGHAT, CDR2 FQNNGV. The CDR3 totals 15 residues. Trimming stripped 8 bases from V and 7 bases from J, with 22 bases between. Several immunoSEQ plates received, in even portions, the genomic DNA of each subset. Using immunoSEQ multiplex PCR, the repertoire was profiled, and TCRdb retains in-frame clones only, with some absent. The sample holds about 2.1 million clones; roughly 93% are singletons and the top ten take less than 2%. Terminally differentiated effector memory CD45RA+ cells were excluded from the naive CD8 cells, which were CD45RO-negative and positively selected for CCR7. This clone was recorded once. What it recognizes is unknown.

The chain couples TRBV11-2 to TRBJ2-3; D assignment may be TRBD1 or TRBD2 (5 bases each). The TCR comes from a man aged 18 to 29 in good health. Some clones in this sample may be carry-over from other donors' samples. What was sequenced was naive CD8+ T cells from PBMCs. For the CDR3, the DNA is TGTGCCAGCGGCAGAGGGGTCCCCGAGTCAAATACGCAGTATTTT. Its translation is CASGRGVPESNTQYF.